What follows are 19 T cell receptor beta chains derived from one specimen sequenced in a study of post-analysis software for immune sequencing data. Notes on the study in general: Comparison of patients with controls showed five TRBV segments more frequent in patients, TRBV5-6, TRBV5-1 and TRBV20-1 among them.

No antigen is known for these receptors. Every TCR beta cDNA library bore unique molecular identifiers. TCRdb independently ran MiXCR on the PCR reads; one entry per CDR3 protein. This sample carries approximately 730,000 distinct CDR3 sequences, roughly 27% of them seen once, and the ten largest clones take 0.5% to 0.6%. Input material: blood. The source of these receptors is a girl aged 10 to 17 with multiple sclerosis.

The chain has TRBV6-5 and TRBJ2-5; possibly TRBD2 for D (7 bases). The CDR3 extends over 13 amino acids. The germline V and J ends were trimmed by 6 bases and 11 bases, with 19 bases remaining between them. The germline V gene encodes CDR1 MNHEY and CDR2 SVGAGI. The CDR3 nucleotides are TGTGCCAGCAGCCGCAACAGGGAGGGAGAGCAGTACTTC. Its translation is CASSRNREGEQYF.

The V call is TRBV12-3 or TRBV12-4, the J call TRBJ2-3; 9 bases are shared with TRBD2. The CDR3 contains 15 residues. The V segment lost 6 bases and the J segment 0 bases; nucleotides outside the gene matches: 4. CDR3 region: CASRLTSGSTDTQYF. Here the CDR3 DNA reads TGTGCCAGCAGACTTACTAGCGGGAGCACAGATACGCAGTATTTT.

This clonotype was picked up a small number of times. The chain has TRBV7-9 and TRBJ1-5, with D possibly TRBD1 on 5 matching bases. The CDR3 runs 14 residues. In germline, CDR1 is SEHNR, CDR2 FQNEAQ (reference sequence). V lost 4 bases to trimming and J lost 6 bases, with 13 bases between them. The CDR3 is CASSSGGFGQPQHF. The DNA for the CDR3 is TGTGCCAGCAGCTCGGGGGGTTTCGGTCAGCCCCAGCATTTT.

The table lists this clonotype with a few counts. The chain uses TRBV9 and TRBJ2-1; perhaps TRBD1 as D (5 bases). V lost 4 bases and J lost 0, with 14 bases in between. The CDR3 has 16 residues. Germline V gives CDR1 SGDLS, CDR2 YYNGEE. The CDR3 reads CASSLRQRSSYNEQFF. In DNA, the CDR3 is TGTGCCAGCAGCTTACGACAGCGCAGCTCCTACAATGAGCAGTTCTTC.

The chain has TRBV24-1 and TRBJ2-1, with 12 bases fitting TRBD2. The length of the CDR3 is 15 residues. Germline V gene data show CDR1 as KGHDR and CDR2 as SFDVKD. Trimming took 4 bases from V and 7 from J; bases not matched to a gene: 4. The CDR3 loop is CATSETSGRRNEQFF. CDR3 DNA: TGTGCCACCAGTGAGACTAGCGGGAGAAGGAATGAGCAGTTCTTC.

The V gene is TRBV7-8, the J gene TRBJ2-1, with TRBD2 matching 10 bases. V was pared by 5 bases and J by 0 bases, with 10 bases of the junction left unmatched. The CDR3 is 18 amino acids. Germline V gives CDR1 SGHVS, CDR2 FQNEAQ. CDR3 in DNA: TGTGCCAGCAGCCCACGGACTAGCGGAGTGAGCTCCTACAATGAGCAGTTCTTC. Translation gives CASSPRTSGVSSYNEQFF. Supplemented by reference TRBV7-8 and TRBJ2-1, the full variable domain reads GAGVSQSPRYKVAKRGQDVALRCDPISGHVSLFWYQQALGQGPEFLTYFQNEAQLDKSGLPSDRFFAERPEGSVSTLKIQRTQQEDSAVYLCASSPRTSGVSSYNEQFFGPGTRLTVL.

A note on this clonotype: A much larger clone lies one base from this, so it may be a read error. The chain couples TRBV7-2 to TRBJ2-3; TRBD2 matches 11 bases. CDR1 SGHTA and CDR2 FQGNSA come from the germline V gene. This CDR3 region has 19 residues. Trimming removed 4 bases from V and 5 bases from J; junction bases left unmatched: 17. CDR3 protein: CASSSQGPPSGRILDTQYF. As DNA, the CDR3 is TGTGCCAGCAGCTCACAGGGACCGCCTAGCGGGAGGATCCTAGATACGCAGTATTTT.

V gene TRBV6-2 or TRBV6-3 combines with J gene TRBJ2-7; the D is unclear. This CDR3 contains 13 residues. CDR1 and CDR2 (germline): MNHEY, SVGEGT. Trimming took off 2 bases at V and 6 bases at J, with 11 bases between the two ends. CDR3 nucleotides: TGTGCCAGCAGTTACACTCTCTCTGTCGAGCAGTACTTC. It encodes CASSYTLSVEQYF.

This clonotype was observed many times. The rearrangement uses TRBV3-1 and TRBJ2-5; D unclear. The CDR3 spans 15 residues. Trimming left V 6 bases short and J 1 base short, with 15 bases between. CDR1 is LGHDT and CDR2 is YNNKEL in the germline V gene (reference sequence). CDR3 sequence (DNA): TGTGCCAGCAGACCTAATACAGTACTCCAAGAGACCCAGTACTTC. Translation: CASRPNTVLQETQYF.

The chain joins TRBV20-1 to TRBJ1-1; 7 bases are a match to TRBD1. The CDR3 loop spans 16 amino acids. The ends lost 0 bases at V and 3 bases at J; junction bases unmatched: 10. Germline-derived CDR1 and CDR2 are DFQATT and SNEGSKA (reference sequence). The CDR3 sequence: CSARDSYRGRDTEAFF. CDR3 nucleotide sequence: TGCAGTGCTAGAGATTCGTACAGGGGCAGAGACACTGAAGCTTTCTTT.

This clonotype was seen more than once but under ten times. The gene calls are TRBV7-9 and TRBJ2-7; 7 nucleotides align to TRBD2. The V gene end was trimmed by 5 bases and the J gene end by 0 bases; junction bases not matched to a gene: 4. The CDR3 covers 14 residues. The V gene's germline CDR1 is SEHNR and CDR2 FQNEAQ (reference sequence). The CDR3 coding sequence is TGTGCCAGCAGCCAAGCGGGATCCTCCTACGAGCAGTACTTC. Encoded protein: CASSQAGSSYEQYF.

This clonotype appeared many times. The chain employs TRBV25-1 and TRBJ2-1, with D possibly being TRBD2 (5 bases). This CDR3 is 15 amino acids long. In germline, CDR1 is MGHDK, CDR2 SYGVNS. V gave up 1 base and J gave up 8 bases, with 15 bases separating them. The DNA of the CDR3 is TGTGCCAGCAGTGAATGGGCGGACTCTCGGGATGAGCAGTTCTTC. Its protein is CASSEWADSRDEQFF.

The chain carries TRBV7-2 and TRBJ2-3, with D tentatively TRBD2 (5 bases). V lost 8 bases, J lost 1 base, and 10 bases lay in between. The CDR3 spans 13 residues. CDR1 is SGHTA, CDR2 FQGNSA, per germline. This chain's CDR3 is CASGRERTDTQYF. DNA of the CDR3: TGTGCCAGCGGCCGGGAACGCACAGATACGCAGTATTTT.

The rearrangement links TRBV6-1 to TRBJ1-5; 8 bases line up with TRBD1. The CDR3 loop spans 18 amino acids. From germline, CDR1 is MNHNS and CDR2 SASEGT. With V trimmed by 5 bases and J by 2 bases, 14 bases remained unmatched. The CDR3 here is CASSLRQGKFMGNQPQHF. Written as DNA, the CDR3 is TGTGCCAGCAGTCTAAGACAGGGGAAGTTTATGGGCAATCAGCCCCAGCATTTT.

The table lists this clonotype with a few counts. The chain links TRBV3-1 to TRBJ1-6; a possible D gene is TRBD1 (5 bases). Germline V gene lookup returns CDR1 LGHDT and CDR2 YNNKEL (reference sequence). The CDR3 consists of 16 residues. The V end lost 4 bases, the J end lost 11 bases, and 21 bases lay between the germline ends. The DNA of the CDR3 is TGTGCCAGCAGCCCAGAAAGTGCACCGGGCAGGGCACCCCTCCACTTT. The encoded protein is CASSPESAPGRAPLHF.

This clonotype showed up many times. This rearrangement joins TRBV20-1 to TRBJ2-7; D uncertain. The CDR3 sequence is 16 residues long. Germline CDR1 is DFQATT and CDR2 is SNEGSKA (reference sequence). The V end was cut by 0 bases, the J end by 0 bases, with 15 bases between. CDR3 DNA sequence: TGCAGTGCTAGAGATCCTGAGTACTCGATCTCCTACGAGCAGTACTTC. Amino acid sequence: CSARDPEYSISYEQYF.

CDR3 residues: CASTQEGASYNEQFF. The CDR3, as DNA: TGCGCCAGCACCCAAGAGGGGGCCTCCTACAATGAGCAGTTCTTC. The chain recombines TRBV5-1 with TRBJ2-1, with 7 nucleotides matching TRBD1. CDR1 is SGHRS, CDR2 YFSETQ, per germline. Trimming took 6 bases from V and 0 from J; bases not matched to a gene: 6. CDR3 length: 15 amino acids.

The sample holds a few counts of this clonotype. The rearrangement joins TRBV20-1 to TRBJ2-1; 8 nucleotides line up with TRBD2. V was clipped by 6 bases and J by 1 base; unmatched bases: 14. CDR1 is DFQATT, CDR2 SNEGSKA, per germline (reference sequence). The CDR3 totals 17 residues. The CDR3: CSATTSVAARSYNEQFF. In DNA, the CDR3 is TGCAGTGCGACGACTAGCGTGGCCGCCAGGTCCTACAATGAGCAGTTCTTC.

The chain joins TRBV12-3 or TRBV12-4 to TRBJ1-6; TRBD1 aligns across 7 bases. The V segment lost 6 bases and the J segment 5 bases; nucleotides outside the gene matches: 13. The CDR3 loop spans 17 amino acids. CDR3 protein: CASSREGQQLNNSPLHF. The CDR3 bases are TGTGCCAGCAGCCGAGAGGGACAGCAACTGAATAATTCACCCCTCCACTTT.